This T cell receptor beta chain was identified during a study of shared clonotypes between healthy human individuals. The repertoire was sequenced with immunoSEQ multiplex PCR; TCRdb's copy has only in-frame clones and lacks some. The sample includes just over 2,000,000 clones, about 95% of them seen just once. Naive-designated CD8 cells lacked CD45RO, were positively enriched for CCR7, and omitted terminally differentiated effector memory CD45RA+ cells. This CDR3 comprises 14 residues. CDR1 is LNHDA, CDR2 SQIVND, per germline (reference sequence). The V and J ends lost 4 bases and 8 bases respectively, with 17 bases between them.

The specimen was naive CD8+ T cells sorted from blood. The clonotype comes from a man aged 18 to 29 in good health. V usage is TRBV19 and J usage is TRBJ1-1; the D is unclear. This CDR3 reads CASSTPLGLSEAFF. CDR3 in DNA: TGTGCCAGTAGTACCCCCCTTGGTCTATCAGAAGCTTTCTTT.